The T cell receptor (beta chain) described here comes from a study of blood T cells in healthy people across ages. Study-wide findings and caveats: It was the long-lived donors that had more naive CD4+ cells and higher diversity than aged donors. TCR beta diversity per million T cells fell roughly linearly with age.

As to this clonotype: Its antigen remains unidentified.

The CDR3 length is 19 residues. The germline V gene has CDR1 SGHRS and CDR2 YFSETQ. V gave up 1 base and J gave up 1 base; unmatched junction bases: 11. For the second PCR, which ran for roughly 7 to 11 cycles, a sample-barcoded 5' primer and a J-beta primer mix were used. Every single cDNA molecule received a tag from a template-switch adaptor with 12 random nucleotides. From the 5' RACE reads, TCRdb called clonotypes with MiXCR, one entry per CDR3 protein. The table records 1.5 million or so distinct CDR3 sequences, about 45% of them present only once. Each sample gave at least 6.5 million isolated PBMCs.

This sequence joins TRBV5-1 and TRBJ2-6; 7 bases are a match to TRBD1. The TCR sequence derives from a woman between 18 and 29 years old in good health. Sequencing used blood. The CDR3 nucleotides are TGCGCCAGCAGCTTGAAGGGGGAACAGGGGCCATCTGGGGCCAACGTCCTGACTTTC. The encoded protein is CASSLKGEQGPSGANVLTF. Looking up the rest from reference TRBV5-1 and TRBJ2-6 gives the full variable domain: KAGVTQTPRYLIKTRGQQVTLSCSPISGHRSVSWYQQTPGQGLQFLFEYFSETQRNKGNFPGRFSGRQFSNSRSEMNVSTLELGDSALYLCASSLKGEQGPSGANVLTFGAGSRLTVL.